This is a list of T cell receptor beta chains from one sample in a study of STAT5B mutations in CD4+ large granular lymphocyte leukemia. TCRdb's table, derived via immunoSEQ multiplex PCR, lists solely in-frame clones and lacks some. The table includes more than 30,000 clones, over 65% detected once. The specimen was CD4+ T cells from blood buffy coats. The origin of the receptors is a human donor in good health. CDR3s include the opening cysteine and the closing phenylalanine or tryptophan. The D gene is left open where the match is weak. The size entry is marked missing in some rows and otherwise reads once, few, many or a size class.

CSTGLEETQYF	TGCAGTACAGGACTTGAAGAGACCCAGTACTTC	.	TRBV20-1	TRBJ2-5	once
CASSESGTANYGYTF	TGTGCCAGCAGTGAATCGGGGACCGCTAACTATGGCTACACCTTC	.	TRBV6-1	TRBJ1-2	.
CASSGQFGNQPQHF	TGTGCCAGCAGCGGACAGTTTGGCAATCAGCCCCAGCATTTT	.	TRBV7-2	TRBJ1-5	.
CASSALMEYRDTQYF	TGTGCCAGCAGCGCTCTCATGGAGTATCGGGATACGCAGTATTTT	.	TRBV9	TRBJ2-3	.
CASSLQAGGSNEQFF	TGTGCCAGCAGCCTCCAAGCGGGGGGGAGCAATGAGCAGTTCTTC	TRBD2	TRBV4-2	TRBJ2-1	.
CASSLVSGQPQHF	TGTGCCAGCAGCTTAGTATCCGGGCAGCCCCAGCATTTT	.	TRBV7-2	TRBJ1-5	few
CASSLADTQETQYF	TGTGCCAGCAGCTTAGCTGACACGCAAGAGACCCAGTACTTC	.	TRBV7-2	TRBJ2-5	.
CASSSMQRVQHF	TGTGCCAGCAGTTCTATGCAGAGGGTCCAGCATTTT	.	TRBV28	TRBJ1-5	.
CASRTPGIRYGYTF	TGTGCCAGCAGAACGCCCGGGATCAGATATGGCTACACCTTC	.	TRBV6-5	TRBJ1-2	few
CASRGTGGETQYF	TGCGCCAGCAGGGGGACAGGCGGGGAGACCCAGTACTTC	TRBD1	TRBV5-1	TRBJ2-5	once
CASSFGVPCREETQYF	TGTGCCAGCAGCTTTGGGGTCCCCTGCCGGGAGGAGACCCAGTACTTC	.	TRBV12-1	TRBJ2-5	few
CASSLRTGGIETQYF	TGTGCCAGCAGCTTGAGGACAGGGGGCATAGAGACCCAGTACTTC	TRBD1	TRBV7-9	TRBJ2-5	.
CASSVQGAGEQFF	TGCGCCAGCAGCGTCCAGGGGGCGGGAGAGCAGTTCTTC	TRBD1	TRBV5-1	TRBJ2-1	.
CAWSKGAIDQETQYF	TGTGCCTGGAGTAAGGGGGCCATAGACCAAGAGACCCAGTACTTC	TRBD1	TRBV30	TRBJ2-5	.
CATSRDWTRAPDTQYF	TGTGCCACCAGCAGAGATTGGACCCGAGCCCCCGATACGCAGTATTTT	.	TRBV15	TRBJ2-3	.
CASSLERAPHNEQFF	TGTGCCAGCAGCTTAGAGAGGGCGCCCCACAATGAGCAGTTCTTC	.	TRBV7-7	TRBJ2-1	few